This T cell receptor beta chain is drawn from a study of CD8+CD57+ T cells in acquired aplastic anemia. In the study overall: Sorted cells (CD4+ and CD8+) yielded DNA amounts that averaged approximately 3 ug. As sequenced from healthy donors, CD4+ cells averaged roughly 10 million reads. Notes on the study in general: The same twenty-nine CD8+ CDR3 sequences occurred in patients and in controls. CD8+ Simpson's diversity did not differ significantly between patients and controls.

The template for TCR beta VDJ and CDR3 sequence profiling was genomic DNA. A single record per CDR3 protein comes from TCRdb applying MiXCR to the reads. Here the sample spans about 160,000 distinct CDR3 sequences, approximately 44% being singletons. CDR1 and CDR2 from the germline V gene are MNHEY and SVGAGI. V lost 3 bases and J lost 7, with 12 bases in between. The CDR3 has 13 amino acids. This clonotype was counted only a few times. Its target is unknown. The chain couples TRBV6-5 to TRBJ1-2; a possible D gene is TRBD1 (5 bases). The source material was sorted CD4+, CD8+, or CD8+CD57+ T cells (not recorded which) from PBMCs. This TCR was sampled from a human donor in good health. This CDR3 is CASSYIFGGGYTF. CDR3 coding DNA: TGTGCCAGCAGTTATATATTCGGGGGTGGCTACACCTTC.